This T cell receptor beta chain was captured by sequencing in a study of blood T cell repertoires in COVID-19. Source study methods: Scientists estimated how many nucleated cells there were by amplifying reference gene primers. The table came from immunoSEQ multiplex PCR; TCRdb's copy has only in-frame clones and leaves some out. The D gene and trimming were derived from the DNA, and the V and J assignments and clone size from that table. The sample includes about 190,000 clones, roughly 90% seen only once; the top ten take around 1.5%. The CDR3 is 15 residues long. V trimming: 3 bases; J trimming: 4 bases; junction bases outside the gene matches: 6. Germline CDR1 is MNHEY and CDR2 is SMNVEV (reference sequence).

Sequencing was carried out using peripheral blood. The rearrangement uses TRBV27 and TRBJ2-3; 8 bases match TRBD1. The clonotype comes from a man aged 18 to 30 with active or convalescent COVID-19. The CDR3 sequence: CASSFIRGQADTQYF. The CDR3 region has the DNA TGTGCCAGCAGTTTCATCAGGGGGCAAGCAGATACGCAGTATTTT.